Presented here are 22 T cell receptor beta chains from one specimen sequenced in a study of shared clonotypes between healthy human individuals. TCRdb's copy holds only in-frame clones and misses some; the assay was immunoSEQ multiplex PCR. The sample consists of over 2 million clones, 92% of them appearing once. Source material: naive CD4+ T cells from PBMCs. Sample subset: CD45RA+ positively selected. The origin of the receptors is a man between 18 and 35 years old in good health. Some clones in this sample may be carry-over from other donors' samples.

The chain employs TRBV11-2 and TRBJ2-5; TRBD2 aligns across 12 bases. Germline assignment: CDR1 SGHAT and CDR2 FQNNGV. V dropped 5 bases and J dropped 1; count of bases not matched to a gene: 5. The CDR3 extends over 16 amino acids. The CDR3 spells CASSARLAGVQETQYF. CDR3 nucleotides: TGTGCCAGCAGCGCAAGACTAGCGGGGGTCCAAGAGACCCAGTACTTC.

The chain joins TRBV6-4 to TRBJ1-2; no definite D call. Germline values: CDR1 MRHNA, CDR2 SNTAGT. The CDR3 is 13 amino acids. V was cut by 2 bases and J by 1 base, with 5 bases left in between. This CDR3 is CASSDRVNYGYTF. CDR3 DNA sequence: TGTGCCAGCAGTGACAGGGTTAACTATGGCTACACCTTC.

The V gene is TRBV28, the J gene TRBJ1-5; 9 bases fit TRBD1. V dropped 2 bases and J dropped 6; count of bases not matched to a gene: 2. Germline V gene sequence: CDR1 MDHEN, CDR2 SYDVKM. This CDR3 spans 14 amino acids. CDR3 sequence (DNA): TGTGCCAGCAGTTTAGGGACAGGGAGTCAGCCCCAGCATTTT. Translated, it gives CASSLGTGSQPQHF.

The chain links TRBV27 to TRBJ1-2; possible D gene TRBD1, 5 bases. This CDR3 spans 13 amino acids. Trimming took 2 bases from V and 7 from J, leaving 11 bases between them. The germline CDR1 and CDR2 sequences are MNHEY and SMNVEV (reference sequence). DNA for the CDR3: TGTGCCAGCAGTTTAAGGGGATTAGTTGGCTACACCTTC. This gives the protein CASSLRGLVGYTF.

V is TRBV15 and J is TRBJ1-2; 9 nucleotides align to TRBD1. CDR3 length: 14 residues. Germline assignment: CDR1 LNHNV and CDR2 YYDKDF (reference sequence). DNA for the CDR3: TGTGCTACATCCGGGGACAGGGACCCCTATGGCTACACCTTC. Protein sequence: CATSGDRDPYGYTF.

Details on this clone: Other DNA sequences from this sample encode an identical CDR3 as well. The chain uses TRBV5-1 and TRBJ2-3; D remains ambiguous. Germline V gene data show CDR1 as SGHRS and CDR2 as YFSETQ. V was clipped by 0 bases and J by 4 bases, with 6 bases between them. The CDR3 runs to 13 residues. CDR3 DNA sequence: TGCGCCAGCAGCTTGGGGGTTGCAGATACGCAGTATTTT. As protein: CASSLGVADTQYF. Variable domain in full (rest from reference TRBV5-1 and TRBJ2-3): KAGVTQTPRYLIKTRGQQVTLSCSPISGHRSVSWYQQTPGQGLQFLFEYFSETQRNKGNFPGRFSGRQFSNSRSEMNVSTLELGDSALYLCASSLGVADTQYFGPGTRLTVL.

V is TRBV2 and J is TRBJ2-7; 8 nucleotides match TRBD2. The trim removed 8 bases at V and 7 bases at J, leaving 13 bases unmatched. CDR3 length equals 14 residues. Germline V gene data show CDR1 as SNHLY and CDR2 as FYNNEI. This CDR3 reads CASLYSGSVVEQYF. For the CDR3, the DNA is TGTGCCAGCTTATACAGCGGGAGTGTTGTAGAGCAGTACTTC.

The chain recombines TRBV29-1 with TRBJ1-2; D uncertain. Trimming shortened V by 4 bases and J by 6 bases, and 18 bases separated the two germline ends. This CDR3 is 14 amino acids long. Germline V lookup: CDR1 SQVTM, CDR2 ANQGSEA. In DNA, the CDR3 is TGCAGCGTTGTTAGGATAGGTATTATAGATGGCTACACCTTC. Its protein is CSVVRIGIIDGYTF. Variable domain in full (rest from reference TRBV29-1 and TRBJ1-2): SAVISQKPSRDICQRGTSLTIQCQVDSQVTMMFWYRQQPGQSLTLIATANQGSEATYESGFVIDKFPISRPNLTFSTLTVSNMSPEDSSIYLCSVVRIGIIDGYTFGSGTRLTVV.

This clone appeared a single time. V gene TRBV19 combines with J gene TRBJ1-1; TRBD1 might be the D (5 bases). The CDR3 has 14 amino acids. Per the germline V gene, CDR1 is LNHDA and CDR2 is SQIVND (reference sequence). The V end lost 0 bases, the J end lost 14 bases, and 19 bases lay between the germline ends. The CDR3 DNA reads TGTGCCAGTAGTATAGAGTCGGGGGGTCGTTTTTCGTTCTTT. Translating gives CASSIESGGRFSFF.

The chain joins TRBV6-1 to TRBJ2-1; perhaps TRBD1 as D (6 bases). Per germline, CDR1 MNHNS and CDR2 SASEGT. This CDR3 contains 13 residues. Deletions cut 1 base from V and 8 bases from J, with 9 bases between. In DNA, the CDR3 is TGTGCCAGCAGTGAAGTCAGGGGATATGAGCAGTTCTTC. It specifies CASSEVRGYEQFF.

This chain uses TRBV25-1 with TRBJ1-2; perhaps TRBD1 as D (6 bases). Per germline, CDR1 MGHDK and CDR2 SYGVNS. The CDR3 spans 16 residues. Deletions cut 0 bases from V and 4 bases from J, with 15 bases between. The chain's CDR3 is CASSEYGQNNSYGYTF. Here the CDR3 DNA reads TGTGCCAGCAGTGAATATGGACAGAACAATTCCTATGGCTACACCTTC.

V is TRBV11-2 and J is TRBJ1-1; a possible D gene is TRBD1 (5 bases). The V gene's germline CDR1 is SGHAT and CDR2 FQNNGV. Trimming took off 5 bases at V and 1 base at J, with 17 bases between the two ends. The CDR3 is 16 amino acids. The CDR3 nucleotides read TGTGCCAGCAGCCGAGGCGACCGGGACCAGAACACTGAAGCTTTCTTT. This encodes CASSRGDRDQNTEAFF.

This chain uses TRBV5-1 with TRBJ1-2; the D gene is possibly TRBD1 (5 bases). Deletions cut 7 bases from V and 4 bases from J, with 23 bases between. Germline V gives CDR1 SGHRS, CDR2 YFSETQ. The CDR3 has 16 amino acids. The CDR3 protein is CASAPGLDVLGYGYTF. DNA for the CDR3: TGCGCCAGCGCCCCGGGGCTGGATGTCCTAGGCTATGGCTACACCTTC.

This sequence joins TRBV19 and TRBJ1-5, with no clear D. Germline assignment: CDR1 LNHDA and CDR2 SQIVND (reference sequence). The CDR3 is made up of 14 amino acids. Trimming shortened V by 2 bases and J by 0 bases, and 5 bases separated the two germline ends. CDR3 sequence reads: CASSISLSNQPQHF. DNA of the CDR3: TGTGCCAGTAGTATAAGCCTTAGCAATCAGCCCCAGCATTTT.

V and J are TRBV18 and TRBJ1-2; perhaps TRBD1 as D (6 bases). Germline V gene lookup returns CDR1 KGHSH and CDR2 LQKENI. The CDR3 totals 14 residues. The V and J ends lost 1 base and 8 bases respectively, with 14 bases between them. The CDR3 reads CASSPLTGTLGYTF. The CDR3 coding sequence is TGTGCCAGCTCACCACTAACCGGGACACTCGGCTACACCTTC.

V gene TRBV7-9 combines with J gene TRBJ2-1; 8 nucleotides line up with TRBD2. The CDR3 runs 14 residues. Germline V lookup: CDR1 SEHNR, CDR2 FQNEAQ (reference sequence). V lost 4 bases, J lost 6 bases, and 5 bases stayed unmatched. The CDR3 is CASSSSGGSNEQFF. The CDR3 nucleotides read TGTGCCAGCAGCTCAAGCGGGGGAAGCAATGAGCAGTTCTTC.

A single count supports this clone. The chain carries TRBV15 and TRBJ2-3; D is uncertain. The V end was cut by 11 bases, the J end by 1 base, with 10 bases between. The length of the CDR3 is 12 residues. Looked up from germline, CDR1 is LNHNV and CDR2 is YYDKDF (reference sequence). The CDR3 region is CAASLGTDTQYF. CDR3 bases: TGTGCCGCCTCCTTGGGCACAGATACGCAGTATTTT.

This chain links TRBV4-1 with TRBJ2-7; D is uncertain. This CDR3 has 10 residues. Trimming cost V 0 bases and J 12 bases, with 6 bases left between them. The germline gives CDR1 MGHRA, CDR2 YSYEKL. CDR3 coding DNA: TGCGCCAGCAGCCAAGATTGTGGGTACTTC. Protein sequence: CASSQDCGYF.

This clone occurred once. The genes are TRBV7-6 and TRBJ2-2; 7 nucleotides align to TRBD2. Germline V lookup: CDR1 SGHVS, CDR2 FNYEAQ. The CDR3 sequence is 16 residues long. J lost 5 bases, V lost 1 base, and 7 bases had no gene match. The CDR3 loop is CASSLGTGGKTGELFF. DNA for the CDR3: TGTGCCAGCAGCTTAGGCACGGGAGGAAAAACCGGGGAGCTGTTTTTT.

The chain uses TRBV27 and TRBJ1-1; D is perhaps TRBD1 (5 bases). Trimming removed 7 bases at V and 4 bases at J, with 22 bases between. Germline values: CDR1 MNHEY, CDR2 SMNVEV (reference sequence). There are 16 residues in the CDR3. CDR3 nucleotides: TGTGCCAGCACCCCCCCTGGGGCATCCCGAACCACTGAAGCTTTCTTT. It is translated as CASTPPGASRTTEAFF.

The CDR3 loop reads CASRVTGPAKNIQYF. CDR3 DNA sequence: TGTGCCAGCAGAGTCACAGGCCCAGCCAAAAACATTCAGTACTTC. J is TRBJ2-4 and V is TRBV27; possibly TRBD1 for D (5 bases). The CDR3 extends over 15 amino acids. Germline V gene data show CDR1 as MNHEY and CDR2 as SMNVEV (reference sequence). V was cut by 6 bases and J by 0 bases, with 12 bases left in between.

This sequence joins TRBV27 and TRBJ2-5; maybe TRBD1 (5 bases). V lost 4 bases, J lost 1 base, and 10 bases lay in between. The CDR3 length is 14 residues. Germline V gives CDR1 MNHEY, CDR2 SMNVEV (reference sequence). CDR3 DNA sequence: TGTGCCAGCAGTTCATTCGACAGCCAAGAGACCCAGTACTTC. It is translated as CASSSFDSQETQYF.